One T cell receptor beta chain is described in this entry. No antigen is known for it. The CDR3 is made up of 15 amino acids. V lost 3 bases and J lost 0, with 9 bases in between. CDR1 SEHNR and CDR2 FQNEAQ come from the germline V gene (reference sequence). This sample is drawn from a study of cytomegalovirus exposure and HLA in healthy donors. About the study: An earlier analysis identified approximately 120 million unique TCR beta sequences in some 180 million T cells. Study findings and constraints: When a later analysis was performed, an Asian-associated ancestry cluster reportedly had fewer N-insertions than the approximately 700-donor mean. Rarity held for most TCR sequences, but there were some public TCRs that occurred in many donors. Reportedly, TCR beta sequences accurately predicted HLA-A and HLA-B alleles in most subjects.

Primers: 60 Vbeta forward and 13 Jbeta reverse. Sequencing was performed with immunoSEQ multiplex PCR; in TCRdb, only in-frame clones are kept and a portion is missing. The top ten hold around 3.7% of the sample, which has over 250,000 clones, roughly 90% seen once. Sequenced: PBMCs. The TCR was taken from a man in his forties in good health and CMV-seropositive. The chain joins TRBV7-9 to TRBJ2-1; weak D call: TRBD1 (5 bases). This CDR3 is CASSFRDSSYNEQFF. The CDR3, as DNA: TGTGCCAGCAGCTTCAGGGATAGCTCCTACAATGAGCAGTTCTTC. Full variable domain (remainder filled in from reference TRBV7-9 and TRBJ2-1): DTGVSQNPRHKITKRGQNVTFRCDPISEHNRLYWYRQTLGQGPEFLTYFQNEAQLEKSRLLSDRFSAERPKGSFSTLEIQRTEQGDSAMYLCASSFRDSSYNEQFFGPGTRLTVL.